The clone carrying this TCR delta chain occurred a few times. This DNA's translation and the protein TCRdb lists, from a much larger clone, do not match at residue 15, likely due to a read error; the protein shown is translated from the DNA. The sample originates from a study of human gamma delta and Vdelta1 T cells. CDR3 length: 20 amino acids. CDR1 is TSWWSYY and CDR2 is QGS in the germline V gene. The V segment lost 4 bases and the J segment 3 bases; nucleotides outside the gene matches: 22. TCRdb re-identified clones in the PCR reads via CATT. The repertoire holds some 6,100 delta-chain clones, with about 9.4% as singletons.

The chain uses TRDV1 and TRDJ1; 8 bases fit TRDD3. The specimen was naive CD27+ Vdelta1 gamma-delta T cells from blood. This receptor was identified in a human donor in good health. The CDR3 DNA is TGTGCTCTTGGGGCCAACCCCACCCGCTGGGGGACCCAGTACGCCGATAAACTCATCTTT. Protein product: CALGANPTRWGTQYADKLIF.